This record looks at one TCR beta chain sequence and its context. The data stem from a study of blood T cell repertoires in COVID-19. Study background: COVID-19 samples, acute and convalescent, were from the United States, Italy and Spain.

Original analysis: Amplification of reference gene primers was used by the study to estimate nucleated cell counts. TCRdb's table, derived via immunoSEQ multiplex PCR, lists solely in-frame clones and lacks some. V and J calls and clone size are given by that table; D and trimming were obtained from the DNA. This table has 210,000 or so clones, under 90% appearing once. The sequencing sample was made of PBMCs or T cells enriched from blood (not recorded which). The source of this sequence is a woman between 45 and 60 years old who had been exposed to COVID-19.

CDR3 sequence: CASSFRTSRTEAFF. CDR3 bases: TGCGCCAGCAGCTTCAGGACAAGTCGGACTGAAGCTTTCTTT. The chain uses TRBV5-1 and TRBJ1-1; perhaps TRBD1 as D (5 bases). The CDR3 totals 14 residues. Trimming took off 2 bases at V and 5 bases at J, with 13 bases between the two ends. Germline V gives CDR1 SGHRS, CDR2 YFSETQ. Full variable domain (rest looked up from reference TRBV5-1 and TRBJ1-1): KAGVTQTPRYLIKTRGQQVTLSCSPISGHRSVSWYQQTPGQGLQFLFEYFSETQRNKGNFPGRFSGRQFSNSRSEMNVSTLELGDSALYLCASSFRTSRTEAFFGQGTRLTVV.